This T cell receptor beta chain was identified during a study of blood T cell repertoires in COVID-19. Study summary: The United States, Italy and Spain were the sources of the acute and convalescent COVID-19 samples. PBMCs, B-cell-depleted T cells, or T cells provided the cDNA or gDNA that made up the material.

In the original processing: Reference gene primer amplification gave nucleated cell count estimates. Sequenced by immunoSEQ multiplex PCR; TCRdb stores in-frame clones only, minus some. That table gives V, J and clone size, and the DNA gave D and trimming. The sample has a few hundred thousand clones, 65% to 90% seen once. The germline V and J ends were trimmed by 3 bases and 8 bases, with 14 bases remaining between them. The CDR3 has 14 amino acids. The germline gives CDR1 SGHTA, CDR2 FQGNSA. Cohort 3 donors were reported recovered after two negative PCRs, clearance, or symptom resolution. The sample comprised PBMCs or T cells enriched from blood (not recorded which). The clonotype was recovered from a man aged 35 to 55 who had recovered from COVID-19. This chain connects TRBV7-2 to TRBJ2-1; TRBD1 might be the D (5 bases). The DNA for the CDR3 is TGTGCCAGCAGCTTTACCCAGGGCCCTTATGAGCAGTTCTTC. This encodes CASSFTQGPYEQFF. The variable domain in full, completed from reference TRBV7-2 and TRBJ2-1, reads GAGVSQSPSNKVTEKGKDVELRCDPISGHTALYWYRQSLGQGLEFLIYFQGNSAPDKSGLPSDRFSAERTGGSVSTLTIQRTQQEDSAVYLCASSFTQGPYEQFFGPGTRLTVL.